A selection of T cell receptor beta chains follows, all from one sample in a study of shared clonotypes between healthy human individuals. Produced via immunoSEQ multiplex PCR; TCRdb's table is partial and in-frame only. The table lists around 2,000,000 clones, roughly 94% of them singletons, with about 1.1% in the top ten. Sequenced input: naive CD8+ T cells sorted from blood. The receptors come from a man aged 18 to 30 in good health. The CDR3 runs from the conserved cysteine through the conserved F or W. The D gene is left open where the match is weak. Expanded clones are given a class, and other clones once, few, many or no size at all.

TRBD1	TRBV5-6	NA	TRBJ2-2	CASSWGTGTTGELFF	TGTGCCAGCAGCTGGGGGACAGGGACCACCGGGGAGCTGTTTTTT
NA	TRBV4-1	NA	TRBJ1-6	CASSQDLRREGSPLHF	TGCGCCAGCAGCCAAGATTTAAGGCGGGAGGGTTCACCCCTCCACTTT
NA	TRBV11-2	NA	TRBJ2-2	CASRPSITGELFF	TGTGCCAGCAGGCCATCCATTACCGGGGAGCTGTTTTTT
TRBD2	TRBV2	NA	TRBJ2-1	CASTPGLEQFF	TGTGCCAGCACCCCGGGACTAGAGCAGTTCTTC
NA	TRBV11-2	NA	TRBJ2-2	CASSPGLPGELFF	TGTGCCAGCAGCCCAGGTCTACCCGGGGAGCTGTTTTTT
TRBD1	TRBV4-1	NA	TRBJ2-1	CASSHLDRGLGNEQFF	TGCGCCAGCAGCCATCTAGACAGGGGGCTTGGGAATGAGCAGTTCTTC
NA	TRBV18	NA	TRBJ2-7	CASSPREGDRSYEQYF	TGTGCCAGCTCACCAAGGGAGGGGGACCGATCCTACGAGCAGTACTTC
TRBD1	TRBV6-6	NA	TRBJ2-3	CASSYSGTGPHDTQYF	TGTGCCAGCAGTTACTCCGGGACAGGCCCACACGATACGCAGTATTTT
NA	TRBV6-6	NA	TRBJ1-1	CASPRGTEAFF	TGTGCCAGCCCGAGGGGGACTGAAGCTTTCTTT
TRBD1	TRBV11-2	NA	TRBJ2-5	CASSLQGQGRETQYF	TGTGCCAGCAGCTTACAGGGACAGGGGAGAGAGACCCAGTACTTC
NA	TRBV6-5	NA	TRBJ1-2	CASSYQPYGDGYTF	TGTGCCAGCAGTTATCAACCCTATGGGGATGGCTACACCTTC
NA	TRBV9	NA	TRBJ2-3	CASSVEAGVVYF	TGTGCCAGCAGCGTAGAAGCGGGTGTTGTGTATTTT
NA	TRBV7-9	NA	TRBJ2-1	CASSSGWGAGPYNEQFF	TGTGCCAGCAGCTCGGGATGGGGCGCGGGCCCCTACAATGAGCAGTTCTTC
TRBD1	TRBV19	NA	TRBJ1-1	CASTIQGGISEAFF	TGTGCCAGTACTATCCAGGGGGGGATCAGTGAAGCTTTCTTT
TRBD2	TRBV29-1	NA	TRBJ2-3	CGGGAPTDTQYF	TGCGGCGGGGGGGCCCCCACAGATACGCAGTATTTT
NA	TRBV2	NA	TRBJ2-1	CASSESGFTYNEQFF	TGTGCCAGCAGTGAAAGCGGATTTACCTACAATGAGCAGTTCTTC
NA	TRBV7-2	NA	TRBJ1-5	CASSLLSQPQHF	TGTGCCAGCAGCTTATTATCGCAGCCCCAGCATTTT
NA	TRBV15	once	TRBJ1-6	CATSRDRPTYNSPLHF	TGTGCCACCAGCAGAGATCGGCCCACTTATAATTCACCCCTCCACTTT
TRBD2	TRBV5-1	NA	TRBJ2-2	CASSQTSDQEPGELFF	TGCGCCAGCAGCCAGACTAGCGACCAAGAGCCCGGGGAGCTGTTTTTT
NA	TRBV11-2	NA	TRBJ2-3	CASAPGTDTQYF	TGTGCCAGTGCCCCGGGGACAGATACGCAGTATTTT
NA	TRBV28	NA	TRBJ2-5	CASSFPFLTQYF	TGTGCCAGCAGTTTTCCGTTCCTCACCCAGTACTTC